This entry describes one T cell receptor beta chain. Its antigen is not known. This CDR3 is 14 amino acids long. V lost 6 bases, J lost 11 bases, and 22 bases lay in between. CDR1 MNHEY and CDR2 SMNVEV come from the germline V gene (reference sequence). TCRdb's table, derived via immunoSEQ multiplex PCR, lists solely in-frame clones and lacks some. The profile shows under 60,000 clones, approximately 94% of them singletons. The source of the sample is a study of OX40 agonist ivuxolimab in advanced cancers. Study details: Ivuxolimab, which patients received intravenously every 2 weeks, was dosed at 0.01 to 10 mg/kg. Prior checkpoint blockade (anti-PD-1, anti-PD-L1 or anti-CTLA-4) was permitted; less than 45% had it.

Study-wide results and caveats: The mean number of expanded clones was higher in CD8+ T cells than in CD4+. Low levels of normalized T-cell clonal expansion also appeared in some nonresponders.

The sequence was obtained from an adult with an advanced solid tumor such as melanoma, head and neck, liver or kidney cancer. The sequencing here drew on CD4+ or CD8+ T cells sorted from blood, taken in a trial of the OX40 agonist ivuxolimab. This chain connects TRBV27 to TRBJ1-1; D might be TRBD1 (5 bases). CDR3 region: CASSHGAPSAGAFF. As DNA, the CDR3 is TGTGCCAGCAGCCACGGGGCGCCTTCCGCGGGCGCTTTCTTT.